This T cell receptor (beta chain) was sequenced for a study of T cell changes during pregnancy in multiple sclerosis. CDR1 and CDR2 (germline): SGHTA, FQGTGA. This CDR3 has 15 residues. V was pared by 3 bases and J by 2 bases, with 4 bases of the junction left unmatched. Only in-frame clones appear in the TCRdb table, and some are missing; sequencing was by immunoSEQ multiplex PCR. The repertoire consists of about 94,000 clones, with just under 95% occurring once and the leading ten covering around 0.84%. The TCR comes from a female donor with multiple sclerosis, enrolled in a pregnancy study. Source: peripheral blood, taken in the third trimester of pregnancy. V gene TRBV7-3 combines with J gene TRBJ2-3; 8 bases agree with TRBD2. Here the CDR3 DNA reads TGTGCCAGCAGCTTGGGACTAGAGTTCACAGATACGCAGTATTTT. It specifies CASSLGLEFTDTQYF.